This entry is about one T cell receptor (beta chain). This sample is drawn from a study of blood T cell repertoires in COVID-19. At the level of the study: The samples span acute and convalescent COVID-19 from the United States, Italy and Spain. PBMCs, B-cell-depleted T cells, or T cells provided the cDNA or gDNA that made up the material.

In the source study's methods: Reference gene primer amplification in the assay estimated nucleated cell counts. Method: immunoSEQ multiplex PCR; TCRdb's copy keeps in-frame clones and lacks some. V and J calls and clone size follow that table, whereas D and trimming were derived from the DNA. Here the sample spans roughly 150,000 clones, more than 75% being singletons. The CDR3 is 15 amino acids. Germline-derived CDR1 and CDR2 are MNHNS and SASEGT. V lost 0 bases and J 2 bases, leaving 10 bases between the germline ends. The TCR sequence derives from a man in his 60s with active or convalescent COVID-19. The rearrangement joins TRBV6-1 to TRBJ1-1, with D tentatively TRBD1 (6 bases). The sequencing input was peripheral blood. CDR3 in amino acids: CASSEAGGRNTEAFF. DNA of the CDR3: TGTGCCAGCAGTGAAGCGGGGGGGCGAAACACTGAAGCTTTCTTT.